This note documents a single T cell receptor (beta chain) sequence. Its matching antigen is unknown. Sequencing involved patients with CD8+CD57+ cell expansion previously shown by flow cytometry. Every patient was diagnosed with severe acquired aplastic anemia. Untreated patients provided the blood samples, with no therapy given before sampling. Genomic DNA, serving as template, underwent TCR beta VDJ and CDR3 profiling. A single record per CDR3 protein comes from TCRdb applying MiXCR to the reads. The sample consists of some 92,000 distinct CDR3 sequences, 55% to 75% of them appearing once. With 8 bases removed from V and 4 bases from J, the gap between germline ends came to 5 bases. The CDR3 spans 10 residues. CDR1 SGHTA and CDR2 FQGNSA come from the germline V gene. This specimen belongs to a study of CD8+CD57+ T cells in acquired aplastic anemia. Study conclusions and caveats: Patients had around 30 CD8+ CDR3 sequences in common with controls (the shared set).

The gene calls are TRBV7-2 and TRBJ1-1, with no clear D. The receptor was derived from a human donor with aplastic anemia. The material sequenced was sorted CD4+, CD8+, or CD8+CD57+ T cells (not recorded which) from PBMCs. The CDR3 DNA reads as TGTGCCAGCTCTCTCACTGAAGCTTTCTTT. It encodes CASSLTEAFF.